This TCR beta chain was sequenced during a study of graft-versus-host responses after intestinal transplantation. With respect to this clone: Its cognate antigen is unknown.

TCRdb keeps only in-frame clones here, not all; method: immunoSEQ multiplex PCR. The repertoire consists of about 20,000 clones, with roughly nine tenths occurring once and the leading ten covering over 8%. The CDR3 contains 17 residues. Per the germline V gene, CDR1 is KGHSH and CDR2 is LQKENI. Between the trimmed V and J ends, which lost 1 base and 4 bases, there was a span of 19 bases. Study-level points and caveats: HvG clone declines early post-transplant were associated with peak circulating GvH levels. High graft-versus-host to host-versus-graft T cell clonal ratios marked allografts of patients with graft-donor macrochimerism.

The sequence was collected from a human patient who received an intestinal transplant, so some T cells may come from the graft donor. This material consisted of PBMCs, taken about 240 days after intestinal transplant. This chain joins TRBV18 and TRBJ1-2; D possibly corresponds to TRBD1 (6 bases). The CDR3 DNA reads TGTGCCAGCTCACCACTCCAGGGTGGGGACACCCCCTATGGCTACACCTTC. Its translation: CASSPLQGGDTPYGYTF.